This T cell receptor beta chain was captured in a study of identical twins. Overall study findings and caveats: Beta out-of-frame sequences displayed a weaker excess of sharing between twins. Some out-of-frame alpha sequences were shared by twins, and these showed excess low generation probability.

A universal primer site was added by template switching, and unique molecular identifiers were carried by the cDNA. TCRdb redid the calling of the 5' RACE reads with MiXCR, one entry per CDR3 protein. There are nearly 900,000 distinct CDR3 sequences in the sample; 12% occur only once, and around 1.5% lies in the top ten. This clonotype has more than one count but fewer than ten. Antigen specificity is unknown. Between the trimmed V and J ends, which lost 6 bases and 2 bases, there was a span of 11 bases. This CDR3 contains 13 residues. A further study also used this sample, focusing on yellow fever vaccine responses in identical twins.

Sequencing input: PBMCs. The sequence was obtained from a woman under 30 in good health. The chain carries TRBV12-3 or TRBV12-4 and TRBJ2-7, with a weak D call TRBD1 (5 bases). CDR3 in amino acids: CASSLTEAYEQYF. The CDR3 nucleotides read TGTGCCAGCAGCCTGACAGAAGCCTACGAGCAGTACTTC.